These 12 T cell receptor beta chains were sequenced from one sample in a study of blood T cell repertoires in COVID-19. The table came from immunoSEQ multiplex PCR; TCRdb's copy has only in-frame clones and leaves some out. The sample holds a few hundred thousand clones, roughly 87% seen once. Sequenced material: PBMCs or T cells enriched from blood (not recorded which). Receptor source: a woman aged 25-40 years who had recovered from COVID-19.

V and J are TRBV6-1 and TRBJ2-6; D possibly corresponds to TRBD2 (6 bases). The V end lost 2 bases, the J end lost 0 bases, and 8 bases lay between the germline ends. The CDR3 is 16 residues long. Germline CDR1 and CDR2: MNHNS and SASEGT. CDR3 sequence reads: CASSEQGLSGANVLTF. CDR3 nucleotide sequence: TGTGCCAGCAGTGAACAGGGACTCTCTGGGGCCAACGTCCTGACTTTC.

Points on this clone: This sample also contains other DNA sequences that code for the same CDR3. This sequence joins TRBV28 and TRBJ1-1; D may be TRBD1 (5 bases). There are 12 residues in the CDR3. Germline lookup yields CDR1 MDHEN and CDR2 SYDVKM. V was cut by 3 bases and J by 7 bases, with 9 bases left in between. CDR3 nucleotides: TGTGCCAGCAGTTTGAAGGGACTTGAAGCTTTCTTT. Translated: CASSLKGLEAFF. Combining the CDR3 with reference TRBV28 and TRBJ1-1 gives the whole variable domain DVKVTQSSRYLVKRTGEKVFLECVQDMDHENMFWYRQDPGLGLRLIYFSYDVKMKEKGDIPEGYSVSREKKERFSLILESASTNQTSMYLCASSLKGLEAFFGQGTRLTVV.

As regards this clone: An end of the junction differs from the germline gene, which may be a read error. The chain combines TRBV7-8 with TRBJ2-7, with 7 bases aligning to TRBD1. The CDR3 has 14 residues. CDR1 is SGHVS, CDR2 FQNEAQ, per germline. The CDR3 protein is CASSRGTDGGFPDF. The CDR3 DNA reads TGTGCCAGCAGCCGAGGGACAGACGGCGGCTTCCCCGACTTC.

This chain connects TRBV28 to TRBJ2-7; 7 nucleotides line up with TRBD2. With V trimmed by 2 bases and J by 2 bases, 3 bases remained unmatched. Germline V gene sequence: CDR1 MDHEN, CDR2 SYDVKM. The CDR3 has 14 amino acids. The CDR3 region has the DNA TGTGCCAGCAGTTTAGCGGGACTACCCTACGAGCAGTACTTC. Its translation: CASSLAGLPYEQYF.

This chain links TRBV19 with TRBJ1-4; D gene uncertain. The CDR3 length is 15 residues. V dropped 3 bases and J dropped 5 bases, with 13 bases sitting between them. The germline V gene encodes CDR1 LNHDA and CDR2 SQIVND (reference sequence). The CDR3 DNA sequence: TGTGCCAGTAGTATTGGTGGGCAGATGAATGAAAAACTGTTTTTT. This gives the protein CASSIGGQMNEKLFF.

The chain uses TRBV18 and TRBJ1-2; TRBD1 matches 7 bases. J gave up 6 bases and V 3 bases, and 10 bases lay outside the gene matches. The CDR3 has 15 residues. CDR1 and CDR2 from the germline V gene are KGHSH and LQKENI. This chain's CDR3 is CASSPQDRPGDGYTF. Written as DNA, the CDR3 is TGTGCCAGCTCACCCCAGGACAGGCCCGGAGATGGCTACACCTTC.

CDR3 in amino acids: CASSKQSSYNEQFF. In DNA form, the CDR3 reads TGTGCCAGCAGTAAACAGAGCTCCTACAATGAGCAGTTCTTC. The gene calls are TRBV6-5 and TRBJ2-1; D gene unclear. Trimming took off 5 bases at V and 0 bases at J, with 8 bases between the two ends. The CDR3 totals 14 residues. Germline CDR1 and CDR2: MNHEY and SVGAGI.

A single count supports this clone. The chain links TRBV18 to TRBJ1-2; maybe TRBD1 (6 bases). In germline, CDR1 is KGHSH, CDR2 LQKENI. V was shortened by 0 bases and J by 2 bases, with 31 bases between the two germline ends. CDR3 length: 22 amino acids. This CDR3 reads CASSPPGARGPTLDPMNYGYTF. In DNA form, the CDR3 reads TGTGCCAGCTCACCACCAGGGGCCAGGGGTCCCACGCTGGACCCAATGAACTATGGCTACACCTTC. Filled out from reference TRBV18 and TRBJ1-2, the complete variable domain reads NAGVMQNPRHLVRRRGQEARLRCSPMKGHSHVYWYRQLPEEGLKFMVYLQKENIIDESGMPKERFSAEFPKEGPSILRIQQVVRGDSAAYFCASSPPGARGPTLDPMNYGYTFGSGTRLTVV.

CDR3 coding DNA: TGTGCCAGCACCCTAACAGGGTCTGGCACTGAAGCTTTCTTT. Translation gives CASTLTGSGTEAFF. The chain recombines TRBV6-5 with TRBJ1-1, with D maybe TRBD1 (6 bases). The CDR3 extends over 14 amino acids. The V end lost 7 bases, the J end lost 4 bases, and 16 bases lay between the germline ends. The V gene's germline CDR1 is MNHEY and CDR2 SVGAGI.

This clone appeared once. This chain links TRBV7-9 with TRBJ2-7; the match to TRBD1 covers 7 bases. With 4 bases clipped from V and 2 bases from J, the junction kept 8 bases outside the gene matches. Germline V CDR1 and CDR2: SEHNR, FQNEAQ (reference sequence). This CDR3 region has 15 residues. CDR3: CASSSLGGATYEQYF. The CDR3 region has the DNA TGTGCCAGCAGCTCTCTAGGGGGCGCAACCTACGAGCAGTACTTC.

The V and J genes are TRBV28 and TRBJ2-5; 8 bases agree with TRBD1. Germline CDR1 and CDR2: MDHEN and SYDVKM. The CDR3 loop spans 15 amino acids. Trimming cost V 1 base and J 2 bases; bases outside gene matches: 3. CDR3 amino acids: CASSLFRGPQETQYF. In DNA, the CDR3 is TGTGCCAGCAGTTTATTCAGGGGGCCACAAGAGACCCAGTACTTC.

The CDR3: CSVPLLVGDYYNEQFF. The CDR3 nucleotides read TGCAGCGTTCCGCTGTTGGTAGGGGACTACTACAATGAGCAGTTCTTC. V gene TRBV29-1 combines with J gene TRBJ2-1, with TRBD2 matching over 7 bases. Germline CDR1 SQVTM, CDR2 ANQGSEA. Trimming cost V 5 bases and J 3 bases; bases outside gene matches: 13. The length of the CDR3 is 16 residues.